In this sample, the clone carrying this T cell receptor beta chain turned up a few times. Its antigen is not identified. The sample is drawn from a study of regulatory T cells in long-lasting Graves disease. Germline V gene lookup returns CDR1 SGHRS and CDR2 YFSETQ. CDR3 length: 15 amino acids. Time point here: newly diagnosed GD, antithyroid drugs for less than 3 months. Following extraction of RNA from PBMCs, that RNA was used to make the TCR library. With iRepertoire HTBI primers and Arm-PCR of CDR3 regions, TCR beta libraries were built. As handled by the study authors: Across all samples, roughly 60 TRBV segments and 14 TRBJ segments were identified. Via MiXCR, TCRdb re-called the multiplex PCR reads, giving one row per CDR3 protein. These V and J calls are TCRdb output, not the study's own analysis. The sample has about 620,000 distinct CDR3 sequences; around 15% are singletons. Regarding the study as a whole: TRBV28, TRBJ1-2 and TRBJ2-5 were segments that persistent disease favored.

The sample was also reused in another study, on T cells in Graves' hyperthyroidism and ophthalmopathy. From that second work: Uncontrolled infection, other autoimmune disease, pregnancy or lactation excluded patients. Researchers ran a first-round RT-PCR on the TCR CDR3 using the HTBI primer set.

The sample here was peripheral blood mononuclear cells (PBMCs), taken at new diagnosis, from a patient treated with antithyroid drugs. This TCR was recovered from a woman under 40 with Graves disease. This rearrangement joins TRBV5-1 to TRBJ2-1; 7 bases match TRBD1. The end of the DNA aligns better with TRBJ2-5, so the J call may be wrong. CDR3 in amino acids: CASSSGTAIQETQYF. The CDR3 region has the DNA TGCGCCAGCAGCTCCGGGACAGCCATACAAGAGACCCAGTACTTC.